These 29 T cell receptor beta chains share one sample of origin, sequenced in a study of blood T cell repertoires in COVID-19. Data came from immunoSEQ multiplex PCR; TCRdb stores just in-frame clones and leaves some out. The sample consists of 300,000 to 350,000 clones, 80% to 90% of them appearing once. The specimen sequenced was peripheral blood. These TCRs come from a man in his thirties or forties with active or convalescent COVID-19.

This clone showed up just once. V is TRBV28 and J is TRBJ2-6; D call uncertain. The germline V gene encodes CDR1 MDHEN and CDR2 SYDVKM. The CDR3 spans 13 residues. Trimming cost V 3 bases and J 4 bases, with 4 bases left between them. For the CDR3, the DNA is TGTGCCAGCAGTTTCGGGGGGGCCAACGTCCTGACTTTC. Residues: CASSFGGANVLTF.

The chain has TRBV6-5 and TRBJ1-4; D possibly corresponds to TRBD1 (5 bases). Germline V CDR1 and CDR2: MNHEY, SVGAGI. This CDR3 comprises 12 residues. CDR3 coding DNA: TGTGCGAGCGGGGCCCGGAATGAAAAACTGTTTTTT. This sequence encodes CASGARNEKLFF.

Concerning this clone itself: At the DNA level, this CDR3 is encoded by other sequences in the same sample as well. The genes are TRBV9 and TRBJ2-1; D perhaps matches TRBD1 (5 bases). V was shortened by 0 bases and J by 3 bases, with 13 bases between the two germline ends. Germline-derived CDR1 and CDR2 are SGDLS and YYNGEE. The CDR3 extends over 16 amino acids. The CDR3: CASSVGLQGYYNEQFF. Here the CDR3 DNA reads TGTGCCAGCAGCGTAGGGCTGCAGGGCTACTACAATGAGCAGTTCTTC.

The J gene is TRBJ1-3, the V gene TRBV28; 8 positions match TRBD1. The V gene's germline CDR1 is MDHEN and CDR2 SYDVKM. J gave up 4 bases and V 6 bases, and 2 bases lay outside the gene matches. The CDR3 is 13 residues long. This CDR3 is CASRDRAGNTIYF. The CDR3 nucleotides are TGTGCCAGCAGGGACAGGGCCGGAAACACCATATATTTT.

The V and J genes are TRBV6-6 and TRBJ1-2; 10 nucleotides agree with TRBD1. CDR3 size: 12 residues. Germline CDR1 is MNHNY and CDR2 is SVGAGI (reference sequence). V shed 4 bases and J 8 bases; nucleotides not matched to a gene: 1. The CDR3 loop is CASSWDRGGYTF. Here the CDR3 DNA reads TGTGCCAGCAGTTGGGACAGGGGCGGCTACACCTTC.

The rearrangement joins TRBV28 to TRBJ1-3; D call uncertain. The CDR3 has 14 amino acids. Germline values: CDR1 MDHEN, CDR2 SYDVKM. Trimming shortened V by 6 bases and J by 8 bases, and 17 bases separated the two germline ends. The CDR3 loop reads CASRSSGSWDTIYF. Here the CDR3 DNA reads TGTGCCAGCAGGTCCTCGGGGTCGTGGGACACCATATATTTT.

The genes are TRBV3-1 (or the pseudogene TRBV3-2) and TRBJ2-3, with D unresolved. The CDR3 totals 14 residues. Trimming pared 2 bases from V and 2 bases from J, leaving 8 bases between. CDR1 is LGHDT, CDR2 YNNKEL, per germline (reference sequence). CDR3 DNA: TGTGCCAGCAGCCAATTCGGAGACACAGATACGCAGTATTTT. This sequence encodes CASSQFGDTDTQYF.

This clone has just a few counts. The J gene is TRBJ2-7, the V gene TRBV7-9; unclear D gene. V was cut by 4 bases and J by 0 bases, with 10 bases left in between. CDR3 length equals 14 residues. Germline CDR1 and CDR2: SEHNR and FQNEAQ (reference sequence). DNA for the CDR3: TGTGCCAGCAGCTCCGACTCCTCCTCCTACGAGCAGTACTTC. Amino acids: CASSSDSSSYEQYF. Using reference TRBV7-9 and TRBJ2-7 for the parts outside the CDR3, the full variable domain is DTGVSQNPRHKITKRGQNVTFRCDPISEHNRLYWYRQTLGQGPEFLTYFQNEAQLEKSRLLSDRFSAERPKGSFSTLEIQRTEQGDSAMYLCASSSDSSSYEQYFGPGTRLTVT.

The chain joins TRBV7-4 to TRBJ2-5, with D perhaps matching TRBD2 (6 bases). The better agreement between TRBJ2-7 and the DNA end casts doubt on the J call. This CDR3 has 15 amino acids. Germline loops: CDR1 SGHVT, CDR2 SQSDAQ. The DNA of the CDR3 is TGTGCCAGCAGCTTAGGCGGCGGGGATACCTACGAGCAGTACTTC. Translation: CASSLGGGDTYEQYF.

The CDR3 region has the DNA TGTGCCACCAGCAGTGCAGGGGATGTTGCGGTAACTGAAGCTTTCTTT. This encodes CATSSAGDVAVTEAFF. J is TRBJ1-1 and V is TRBV15; perhaps TRBD1 as D (6 bases). Germline V gene sequence: CDR1 LNHNV, CDR2 YYDKDF (reference sequence). The CDR3 loop spans 16 amino acids. V was shortened by 3 bases and J by 5 bases, with 19 bases between the two germline ends.

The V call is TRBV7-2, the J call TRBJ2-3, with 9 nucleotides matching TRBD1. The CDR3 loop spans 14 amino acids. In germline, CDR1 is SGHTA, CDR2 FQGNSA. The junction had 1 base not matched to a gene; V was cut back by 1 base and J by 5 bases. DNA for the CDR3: TGTGCCAGCAGCTTAGACAGGGGGCGAGATACGCAGTATTTT. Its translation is CASSLDRGRDTQYF.

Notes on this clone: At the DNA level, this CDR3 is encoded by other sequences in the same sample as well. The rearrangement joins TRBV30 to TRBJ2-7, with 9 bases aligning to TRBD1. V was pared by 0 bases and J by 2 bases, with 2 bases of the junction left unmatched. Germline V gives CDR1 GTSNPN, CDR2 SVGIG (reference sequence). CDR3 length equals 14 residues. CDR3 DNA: TGTGCCTGGAGTGTAGGGACAGGGCCCTACGAGCAGTACTTC. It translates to CAWSVGTGPYEQYF.

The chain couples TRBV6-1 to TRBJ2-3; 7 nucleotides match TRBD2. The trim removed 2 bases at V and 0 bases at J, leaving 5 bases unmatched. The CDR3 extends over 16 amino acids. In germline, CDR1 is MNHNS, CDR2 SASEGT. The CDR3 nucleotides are TGTGCCAGCAGTGAAATCCTCGGGGGGAGCACAGATACGCAGTATTTT. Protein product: CASSEILGGSTDTQYF.

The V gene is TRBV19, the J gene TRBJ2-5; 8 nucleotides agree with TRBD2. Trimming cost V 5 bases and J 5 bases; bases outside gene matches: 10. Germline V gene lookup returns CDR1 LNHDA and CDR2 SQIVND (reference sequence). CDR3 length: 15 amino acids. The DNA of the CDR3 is TGTGCCAGTAGTCCAGGACTAGCCAATCAGGAGACCCAGTACTTC. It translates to CASSPGLANQETQYF.

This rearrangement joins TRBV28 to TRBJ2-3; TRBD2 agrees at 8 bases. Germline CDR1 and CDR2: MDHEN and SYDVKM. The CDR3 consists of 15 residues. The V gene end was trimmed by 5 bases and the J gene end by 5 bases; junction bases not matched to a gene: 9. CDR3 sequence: CASSLLALAGDTQYF. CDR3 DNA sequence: TGTGCCAGCAGTCTATTGGCGCTAGCGGGAGATACGCAGTATTTT.

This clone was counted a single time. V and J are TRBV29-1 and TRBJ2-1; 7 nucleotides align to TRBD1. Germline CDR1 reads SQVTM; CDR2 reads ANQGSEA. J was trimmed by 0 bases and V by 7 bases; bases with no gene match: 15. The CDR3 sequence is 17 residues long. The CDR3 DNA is TGCAGCGCTGCCGGGACAGTCAAAATCAGCTCCTACAATGAGCAGTTCTTC. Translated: CSAAGTVKISSYNEQFF.

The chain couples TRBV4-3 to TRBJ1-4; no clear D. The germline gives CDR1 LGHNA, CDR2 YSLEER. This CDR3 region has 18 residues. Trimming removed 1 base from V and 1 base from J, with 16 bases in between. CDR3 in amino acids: CASSQGGGPPVTNEKLFF. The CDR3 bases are TGCGCCAGCAGCCAAGGAGGAGGCCCCCCCGTAACTAATGAAAAACTGTTTTTT.

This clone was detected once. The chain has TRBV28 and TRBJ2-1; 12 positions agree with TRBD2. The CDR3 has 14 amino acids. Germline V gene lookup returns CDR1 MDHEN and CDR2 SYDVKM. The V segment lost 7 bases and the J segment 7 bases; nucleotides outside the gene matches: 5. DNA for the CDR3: TGTGCCAGCAATCCTAGCGGGGGGGGAAATGAGCAGTTCTTC. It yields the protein CASNPSGGGNEQFF. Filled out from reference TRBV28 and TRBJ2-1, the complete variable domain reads DVKVTQSSRYLVKRTGEKVFLECVQDMDHENMFWYRQDPGLGLRLIYFSYDVKMKEKGDIPEGYSVSREKKERFSLILESASTNQTSMYLCASNPSGGGNEQFFGPGTRLTVL.

CDR3 amino acids: CASSYSVVASQETQYF. CDR3 nucleotide sequence: TGTGCCAGCAGTTACTCGGTGGTAGCCTCCCAAGAGACCCAGTACTTC. The chain carries TRBV6-6 and TRBJ2-5; D is uncertain. The CDR3 contains 16 residues. CDR1 is MNHNY and CDR2 is SVGAGI in the germline V gene (reference sequence). The V and J ends lost 0 bases and 1 base respectively, with 12 bases between them.

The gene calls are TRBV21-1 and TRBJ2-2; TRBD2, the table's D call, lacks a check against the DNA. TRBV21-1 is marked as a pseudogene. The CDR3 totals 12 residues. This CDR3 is CASTPGAGELFF. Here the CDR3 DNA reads TGTGCCAGCACCCCGGGGGCCGGGGAGCTGTTTTTT.

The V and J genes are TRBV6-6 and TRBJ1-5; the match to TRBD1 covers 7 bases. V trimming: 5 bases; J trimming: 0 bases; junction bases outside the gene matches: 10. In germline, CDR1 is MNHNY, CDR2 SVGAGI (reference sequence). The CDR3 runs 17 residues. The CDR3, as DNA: TGTGCCAGCAGTCGAACCGGGACAGATTATAGCAATCAGCCCCAGCATTTT. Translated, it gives CASSRTGTDYSNQPQHF.

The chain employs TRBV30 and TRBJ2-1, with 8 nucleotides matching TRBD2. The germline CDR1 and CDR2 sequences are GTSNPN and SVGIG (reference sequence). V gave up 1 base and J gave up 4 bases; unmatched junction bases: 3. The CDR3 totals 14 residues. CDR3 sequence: CAWSDSGVYNEQFF. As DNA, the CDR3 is TGTGCCTGGAGTGATAGCGGGGTATACAATGAGCAGTTCTTC.

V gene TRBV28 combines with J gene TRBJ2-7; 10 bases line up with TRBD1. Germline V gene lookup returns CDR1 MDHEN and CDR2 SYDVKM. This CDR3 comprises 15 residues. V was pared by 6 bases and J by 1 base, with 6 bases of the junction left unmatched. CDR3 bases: TGTGCCAGCAGCTGGGGGACAGGGGCGTCCTACGAGCAGTACTTC. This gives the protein CASSWGTGASYEQYF.

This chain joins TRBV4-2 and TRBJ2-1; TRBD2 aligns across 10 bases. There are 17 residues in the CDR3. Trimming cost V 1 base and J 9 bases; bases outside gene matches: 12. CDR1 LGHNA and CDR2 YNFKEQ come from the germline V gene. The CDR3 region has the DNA TGTGCCAGCAGCCAAGTCGGACTAGCGGCAATTGGGGGTGAGCAGTTCTTC. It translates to CASSQVGLAAIGGEQFF.

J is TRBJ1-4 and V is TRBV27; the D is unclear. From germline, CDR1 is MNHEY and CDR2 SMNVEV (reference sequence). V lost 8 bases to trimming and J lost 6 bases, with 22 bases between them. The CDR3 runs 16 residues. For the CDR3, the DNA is TGTGCCAGCGGAAGCCCCGGCTTAACTATTGATGAAAAACTGTTTTTT. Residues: CASGSPGLTIDEKLFF.

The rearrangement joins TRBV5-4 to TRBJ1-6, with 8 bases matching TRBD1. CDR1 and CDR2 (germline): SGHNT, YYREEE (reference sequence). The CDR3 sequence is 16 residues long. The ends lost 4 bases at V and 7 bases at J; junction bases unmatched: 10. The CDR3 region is CASSADRGSWNSPLHF. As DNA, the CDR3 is TGTGCCAGCAGCGCAGACAGGGGATCATGGAATTCACCCCTCCACTTT. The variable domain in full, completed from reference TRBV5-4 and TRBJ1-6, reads ETGVTQSPTHLIKTRGQQVTLRCSSQSGHNTVSWYQQALGQGPQFIFQYYREEENGRGNFPPRFSGLQFPNYSSELNVNALELDDSALYLCASSADRGSWNSPLHFGNGTRLTVT.

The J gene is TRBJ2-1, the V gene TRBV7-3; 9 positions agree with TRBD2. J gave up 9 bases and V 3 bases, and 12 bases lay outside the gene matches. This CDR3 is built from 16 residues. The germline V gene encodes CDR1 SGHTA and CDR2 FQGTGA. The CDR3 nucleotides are TGTGCCAGCAGCTTCTCTCTGGCTAGCGGGGAAGGTGAGCAGTTCTTC. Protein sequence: CASSFSLASGEGEQFF.

The CDR3 loop is CASSFQGGNQPQHF. DNA of the CDR3: TGCGCCAGCAGCTTCCAGGGTGGCAATCAGCCCCAGCATTTT. The chain employs TRBV5-1 and TRBJ1-5, with D possibly matching TRBD1 (5 bases). CDR3 size: 14 residues. Germline V gives CDR1 SGHRS, CDR2 YFSETQ. V lost 2 bases and J 2 bases, leaving 8 bases between the germline ends.

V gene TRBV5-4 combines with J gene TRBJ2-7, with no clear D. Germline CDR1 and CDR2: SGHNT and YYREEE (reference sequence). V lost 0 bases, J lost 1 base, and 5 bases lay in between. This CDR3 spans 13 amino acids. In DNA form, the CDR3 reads TGTGCCAGCAGCTTGGACTATTCCTACGAGCAGTACTTC. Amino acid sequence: CASSLDYSYEQYF.